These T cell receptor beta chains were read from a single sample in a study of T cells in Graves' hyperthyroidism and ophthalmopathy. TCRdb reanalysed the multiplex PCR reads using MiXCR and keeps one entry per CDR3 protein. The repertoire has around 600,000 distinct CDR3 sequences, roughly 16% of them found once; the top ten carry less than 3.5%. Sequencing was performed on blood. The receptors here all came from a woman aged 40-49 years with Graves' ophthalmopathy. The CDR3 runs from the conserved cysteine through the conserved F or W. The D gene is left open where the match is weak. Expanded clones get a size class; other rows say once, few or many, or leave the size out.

cdr3_aa: CASSLMRGHTEAFF; cdr3_nt: TGTGCCAGCAGCTTAATGCGGGGACACACTGAAGCTTTCTTT; d_call: -; v_call: TRBV7-9; j_call: TRBJ1-1; clone_size: many
cdr3_aa: CASSLGLVNGQFF; cdr3_nt: TGTGCCAGCAGCTTAGGCCTAGTTAATGGGCAGTTCTTC; d_call: -; v_call: TRBV27; j_call: TRBJ2-1; clone_size: -
cdr3_aa: CASTPDLFPEAFF; cdr3_nt: TGTGCCAGCACCCCGGACCTTTTCCCTGAAGCTTTCTTT; d_call: -; v_call: TRBV2; j_call: TRBJ1-1; clone_size: many
cdr3_aa: CASSRKPQTSGSVPYNEQFF; cdr3_nt: TGCGCCAGCAGCAGAAAACCCCAGACTAGCGGGAGCGTTCCCTACAATGAGCAGTTCTTC; d_call: TRBD2; v_call: TRBV5-1; j_call: TRBJ2-1; clone_size: many
cdr3_aa: CSVVDRGPNQPQHF; cdr3_nt: TGCAGCGTTGTTGACAGGGGGCCGAATCAGCCCCAGCATTTT; d_call: TRBD1; v_call: TRBV29-1; j_call: TRBJ1-5; clone_size: few
cdr3_aa: CASGGLYTEAFF; cdr3_nt: TGTGCCAGCGGGGGTTTATACACTGAAGCTTTCTTT; d_call: -; v_call: TRBV6-1; j_call: TRBJ1-1; clone_size: many
cdr3_aa: CASSLGGTGDGYTF; cdr3_nt: TGTGCCAGCAGTTTGGGGGGGACAGGGGATGGCTACACCTTC; d_call: TRBD1; v_call: TRBV12-3/TRBV12-4; j_call: TRBJ1-2; clone_size: -
cdr3_aa: CASSPQTSGRFETQYF; cdr3_nt: TGTGCCAGCAGCCCTCAGACTAGCGGGAGGTTTGAGACCCAGTACTTC; d_call: TRBD2; v_call: TRBV11-2; j_call: TRBJ2-5; clone_size: many
cdr3_aa: CASSLIGQGVEAFF; cdr3_nt: TGTGCCAGCAGCTTGATCGGCCAGGGGGTTGAAGCTTTCTTT; d_call: TRBD1; v_call: TRBV5-4; j_call: TRBJ1-1; clone_size: -
cdr3_aa: CASSDEPGQSYEQYF; cdr3_nt: TGTGCCAGCAGTGATGAGCCGGGACAGTCCTACGAGCAGTACTTC; d_call: TRBD1; v_call: TRBV6-1; j_call: TRBJ2-7; clone_size: many
cdr3_aa: CASSPPLRVNTEAFF; cdr3_nt: TGTGCCAGCTCACCACCCCTGCGGGTGAACACTGAAGCTTTCTTT; d_call: -; v_call: TRBV18; j_call: TRBJ1-1; clone_size: many
cdr3_aa: CASSLRQANYGYTF; cdr3_nt: TGTGCCAGCAGCCTAAGACAGGCTAACTATGGCTACACCTTC; d_call: -; v_call: TRBV5-5; j_call: TRBJ1-2; clone_size: few
cdr3_aa: CSAPPGGGGRAGELFF; cdr3_nt: TGCAGTGCTCCACCGGGAGGAGGCGGGAGGGCCGGGGAGCTGTTTTTT; d_call: TRBD2; v_call: TRBV20-1; j_call: TRBJ2-2; clone_size: -
cdr3_aa: CASSDGLAGEETQYF; cdr3_nt: TGTGCCAGCAGTGACGGGCTAGCGGGAGAGGAGACCCAGTACTTC; d_call: TRBD2; v_call: TRBV2; j_call: TRBJ2-5; clone_size: many
cdr3_aa: CASSGGTSGGDNEQFF; cdr3_nt: TGTGCCAGCAGTGGAGGGACTAGCGGGGGGGATAATGAGCAGTTCTTC; d_call: TRBD2; v_call: TRBV2; j_call: TRBJ2-1; clone_size: many
cdr3_aa: CASSAGLADYNEQFF; cdr3_nt: TGCGCCAGCAGCGCGGGACTAGCGGACTACAATGAGCAGTTCTTC; d_call: TRBD2; v_call: TRBV5-1; j_call: TRBJ2-1; clone_size: few
cdr3_aa: CASSPGLVEGNEQFF; cdr3_nt: TGTGCCAGCAGCCCCGGACTAGTAGAGGGCAATGAGCAGTTCTTC; d_call: TRBD2; v_call: TRBV4-2; j_call: TRBJ2-1; clone_size: few
cdr3_aa: CASSLAAPDEQFF; cdr3_nt: TGTGCCAGCAGCTTGGCAGCCCCCGATGAGCAGTTCTTC; d_call: -; v_call: TRBV5-5; j_call: TRBJ2-1; clone_size: -
cdr3_aa: CASNSRGGNSPLHF; cdr3_nt: TGTGCCAGCAACTCACGCGGGGGAAATTCACCCCTCCACTTT; d_call: -; v_call: TRBV28; j_call: TRBJ1-6; clone_size: few
cdr3_aa: CASSQEHGRVQSTDTQYF; cdr3_nt: TGCGCCAGCAGCCAAGAACACGGGAGAGTCCAAAGCACAGATACGCAGTATTTT; d_call: -; v_call: TRBV4-1; j_call: TRBJ2-3; clone_size: few
cdr3_aa: CSARDRRTGDEKLFF; cdr3_nt: TGCAGTGCTAGAGATAGGAGGACAGGGGATGAAAAACTGTTTTTT; d_call: TRBD1; v_call: TRBV20-1; j_call: TRBJ1-4; clone_size: few
cdr3_aa: CASSVRGAEAFF; cdr3_nt: TGTGCCAGCAGCGTCAGGGGCGCTGAAGCTTTCTTT; d_call: -; v_call: TRBV6-1; j_call: TRBJ1-1; clone_size: -
cdr3_aa: CASSLLGGVEAETQYF; cdr3_nt: TGCGCCAGCAGCTTGTTGGGGGGAGTGGAAGCAGAGACCCAGTACTTC; d_call: -; v_call: TRBV5-1; j_call: TRBJ2-5; clone_size: many
cdr3_aa: CASSQTMRTEAFF; cdr3_nt: TGTGCCAGCAGCCAAACGATGAGAACTGAAGCTTTCTTT; d_call: -; v_call: TRBV14; j_call: TRBJ1-1; clone_size: few
cdr3_aa: CASSPGVGTISEAFF; cdr3_nt: TGTGCCAGCAGCCCAGGGGTGGGGACGATCTCTGAAGCTTTCTTT; d_call: -; v_call: TRBV7-9; j_call: TRBJ1-1; clone_size: few
cdr3_aa: CASSEVDSGANVLTF; cdr3_nt: TGTGCCAGCAGTGAGGTAGACTCTGGGGCCAACGTCCTGACTTTC; d_call: -; v_call: TRBV2; j_call: TRBJ2-6; clone_size: few
cdr3_aa: CASSRGGLAGDGTQYF; cdr3_nt: TGCGCCAGCAGTCGCGGCGGACTAGCGGGAGACGGTACGCAGTATTTT; d_call: TRBD2; v_call: TRBV4-1; j_call: TRBJ2-3; clone_size: few
cdr3_aa: CASSFGGGAYNEQFF; cdr3_nt: TGTGCCAGCAGTTTTGGGGGGGGAGCCTACAATGAGCAGTTCTTC; d_call: TRBD2; v_call: TRBV6-1; j_call: TRBJ2-1; clone_size: few
cdr3_aa: CAWYRDSSFSGNTIYF; cdr3_nt: TGTGCCTGGTACCGGGACAGTTCATTCTCTGGAAACACCATATATTTT; d_call: TRBD1; v_call: TRBV30; j_call: TRBJ1-3; clone_size: many
cdr3_aa: CASSLPSGTTNTGELFF; cdr3_nt: TGTGCCAGCAGCTTACCTTCCGGGACAACGAACACCGGGGAGCTGTTTTTT; d_call: -; v_call: TRBV11-2; j_call: TRBJ2-2; clone_size: many
cdr3_aa: CASSWTSTDTQYF; cdr3_nt: TGCGCCAGCAGCTGGACCAGCACAGATACGCAGTATTTT; d_call: -; v_call: TRBV5-1; j_call: TRBJ2-3; clone_size: many
cdr3_aa: CASSYSGGATNEKLFF; cdr3_nt: TGTGCCAGCAGTTACTCCGGGGGCGCAACTAATGAAAAACTGTTTTTT; d_call: -; v_call: TRBV6-6; j_call: TRBJ1-4; clone_size: few
cdr3_aa: CASKIWDYQQYF; cdr3_nt: TGCGCCAGCAAAATTTGGGACTACCAGCAGTATTTT; d_call: TRBD2; v_call: TRBV5-1; j_call: TRBJ2-3; clone_size: -
cdr3_aa: CASRAATNEKLFF; cdr3_nt: TGTGCCAGCAGGGCTGCAACTAATGAAAAACTGTTTTTT; d_call: -; v_call: TRBV7-6; j_call: TRBJ1-4; clone_size: -
cdr3_aa: CSAVPGGAGYTF; cdr3_nt: TGCAGTGCGGTCCCAGGGGGCGCGGGCTACACCTTC; d_call: TRBD1; v_call: TRBV20-1; j_call: TRBJ1-2; clone_size: -
cdr3_aa: CASSSHLRIWTDTQYF; cdr3_nt: TGTGCCAGCAGTTCCCACCTCCGAATATGGACAGATACGCAGTATTTT; d_call: -; v_call: TRBV27; j_call: TRBJ2-3; clone_size: few
cdr3_aa: CASSSSGGPTDTQYF; cdr3_nt: TGTGCTAGCAGTTCCAGCGGGGGTCCCACAGATACGCAGTATTTT; d_call: TRBD2; v_call: TRBV7-7; j_call: TRBJ2-3; clone_size: -
cdr3_aa: CASSNLARDATNEKLFF; cdr3_nt: TGTGCCAGTAGTAATCTTGCTCGGGACGCAACTAATGAAAAACTGTTTTTT; d_call: -; v_call: TRBV19; j_call: TRBJ1-4; clone_size: few
cdr3_aa: CASSLEGSPNTGELFF; cdr3_nt: TGTGCCAGCAGCTTGGAAGGGTCGCCGAACACCGGGGAGCTGTTTTTT; d_call: -; v_call: TRBV5-5; j_call: TRBJ2-2; clone_size: few
cdr3_aa: CASVAPGQGSYEQYF; cdr3_nt: TGTGCCAGCGTCGCTCCCGGGCAGGGCTCCTACGAGCAGTACTTC; d_call: -; v_call: TRBV28; j_call: TRBJ2-7; clone_size: many
cdr3_aa: CATRTGVDQPQHF; cdr3_nt: TGTGCCACTCGGACAGGGGTGGATCAGCCCCAGCATTTT; d_call: TRBD1; v_call: TRBV10-3; j_call: TRBJ1-5; clone_size: -
cdr3_aa: CASSEDRGIYNEQFF; cdr3_nt: TGTGCCAGCAGTGAGGACAGGGGCATCTACAATGAGCAGTTCTTC; d_call: TRBD1; v_call: TRBV2; j_call: TRBJ2-1; clone_size: many
cdr3_aa: CAWSPASGPLHF; cdr3_nt: TGTGCCTGGAGCCCCGCCAGTGGACCCCTCCACTTT; d_call: -; v_call: TRBV30; j_call: TRBJ1-6; clone_size: many
cdr3_aa: CASSFTGTGRDEQFF; cdr3_nt: TGTGCCAGCAGTTTCACCGGGACAGGAAGGGATGAGCAGTTCTTC; d_call: TRBD1; v_call: TRBV5-1; j_call: TRBJ2-1; clone_size: -
cdr3_aa: CASGRGLIANYGYTF; cdr3_nt: TGTGCCAGCGGCCGGGGACTTATAGCTAACTATGGCTACACCTTC; d_call: -; v_call: TRBV2; j_call: TRBJ1-2; clone_size: many
cdr3_aa: CASSSTGQGYEQYF; cdr3_nt: TGCGCCAGCAGCTCCACGGGACAGGGTTACGAGCAGTACTTC; d_call: TRBD1; v_call: TRBV5-1; j_call: TRBJ2-7; clone_size: -